The present T cell receptor (beta chain) was sequenced within a study of Ad26.COV2.S vaccination and SARS-CoV-2 variants. Study-wide results and limits: Analyses of TCR breadth and depth may have underestimated total T cell responses. Recipients given vaccine exceeded placebo recipients in spike-specific TCR breadth.

CDR3 length equals 15 residues. V was shortened by 2 bases and J by 0 bases, with 13 bases between the two germline ends. Germline CDR1 GTSNPN, CDR2 SVGIG (reference sequence). Treatment reported: around 19 received Ad26.COV2.S at low or high dose, single or two shots; 5 received placebo; per-sample allocation not given. All samples were drawn on day 63, counting from the first vaccine or placebo injection. The individual, an adult aged 18-55 years, was a donor in Boston. Sequenced by immunoSEQ multiplex PCR; TCRdb stores in-frame clones only, minus some. The data hold about 260,000 clones, with around 88% observed a single time. Points on this clone: Its cognate antigen is unknown.

The sample in question was peripheral blood, obtained in a trial of Ad26.COV2.S vaccine versus placebo. V is TRBV30 and J is TRBJ1-1; the D gene is possibly TRBD1 (6 bases). This clonotype was sampled from a person aged 18-65 years who received the Ad26.COV2.S COVID-19 vaccine or a placebo. The CDR3 loop reads CAWSKRRGVNTEAFF. For the CDR3, the DNA is TGTGCCTGGAGTAAAAGGAGGGGGGTGAACACTGAAGCTTTCTTT.